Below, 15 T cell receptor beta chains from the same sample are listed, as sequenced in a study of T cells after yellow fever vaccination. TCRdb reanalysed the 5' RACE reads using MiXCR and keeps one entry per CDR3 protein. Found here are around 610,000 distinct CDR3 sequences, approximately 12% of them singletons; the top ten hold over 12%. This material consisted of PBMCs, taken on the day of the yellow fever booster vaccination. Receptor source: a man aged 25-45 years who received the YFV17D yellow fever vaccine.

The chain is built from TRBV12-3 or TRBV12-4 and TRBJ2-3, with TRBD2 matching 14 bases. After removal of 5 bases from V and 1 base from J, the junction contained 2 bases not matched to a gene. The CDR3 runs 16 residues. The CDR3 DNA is TGTGCCAGCAGTCGACTAGCGGGAGGGGGCACAGATACGCAGTATTTT. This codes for CASSRLAGGGTDTQYF.

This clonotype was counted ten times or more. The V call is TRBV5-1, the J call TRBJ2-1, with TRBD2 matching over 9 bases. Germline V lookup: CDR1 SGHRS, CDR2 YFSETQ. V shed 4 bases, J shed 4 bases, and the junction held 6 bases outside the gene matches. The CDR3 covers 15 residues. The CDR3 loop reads CASSARTSVYNEQFF. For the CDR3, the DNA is TGCGCCAGCAGCGCCAGGACTAGCGTATACAATGAGCAGTTCTTC.

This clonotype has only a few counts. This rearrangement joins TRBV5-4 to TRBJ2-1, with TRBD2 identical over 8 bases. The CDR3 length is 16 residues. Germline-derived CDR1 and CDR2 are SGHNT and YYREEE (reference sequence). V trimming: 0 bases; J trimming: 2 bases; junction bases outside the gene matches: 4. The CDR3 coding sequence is TGTGCCAGCAGCTTGGGAGCGGGAGCGCCCTACAATGAGCAGTTCTTC. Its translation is CASSLGAGAPYNEQFF.

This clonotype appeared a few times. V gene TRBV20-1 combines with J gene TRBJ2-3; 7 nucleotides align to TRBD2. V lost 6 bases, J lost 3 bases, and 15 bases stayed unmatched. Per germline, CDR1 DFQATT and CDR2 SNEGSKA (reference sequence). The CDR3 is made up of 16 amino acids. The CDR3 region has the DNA TGCAGTGCGGTTTCGCCCTTGGGGGGGAGGACAGATACGCAGTATTTT. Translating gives CSAVSPLGGRTDTQYF.

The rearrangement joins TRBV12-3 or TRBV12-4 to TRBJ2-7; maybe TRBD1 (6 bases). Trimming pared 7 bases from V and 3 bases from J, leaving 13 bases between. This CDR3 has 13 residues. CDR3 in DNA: TGTGCCAGCAAGGGGGACGGGAACTACGAGCAGTACTTC. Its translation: CASKGDGNYEQYF.

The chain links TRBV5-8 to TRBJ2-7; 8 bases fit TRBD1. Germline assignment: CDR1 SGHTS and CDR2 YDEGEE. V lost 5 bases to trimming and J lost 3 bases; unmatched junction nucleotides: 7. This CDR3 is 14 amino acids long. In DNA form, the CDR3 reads TGTGCCAGCAGGTCTAAACAGGGGGGCTACGAGCAGTACTTC. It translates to CASRSKQGGYEQYF.

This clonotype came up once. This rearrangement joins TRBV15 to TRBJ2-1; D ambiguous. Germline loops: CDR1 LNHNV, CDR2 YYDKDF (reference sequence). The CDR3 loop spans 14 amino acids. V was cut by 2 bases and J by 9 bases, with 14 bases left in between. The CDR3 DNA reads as TGTGCCACCAGCAGATCCCCATCGGTTGGTGAGCAGTTCTTC. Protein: CATSRSPSVGEQFF.

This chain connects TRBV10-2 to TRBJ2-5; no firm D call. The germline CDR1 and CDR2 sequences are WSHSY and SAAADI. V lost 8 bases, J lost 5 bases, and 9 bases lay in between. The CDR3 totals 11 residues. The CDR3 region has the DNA TGCGCCAGCGGGGTTTGGGAGACCCAGTACTTC. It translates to CASGVWETQYF.

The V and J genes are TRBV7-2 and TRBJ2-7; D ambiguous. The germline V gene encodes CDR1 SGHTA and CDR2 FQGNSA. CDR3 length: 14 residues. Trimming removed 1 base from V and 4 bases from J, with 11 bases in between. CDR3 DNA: TGTGCCAGCAGCTTAGTCGGTTCCCAATACGAGCAGTACTTC. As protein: CASSLVGSQYEQYF.

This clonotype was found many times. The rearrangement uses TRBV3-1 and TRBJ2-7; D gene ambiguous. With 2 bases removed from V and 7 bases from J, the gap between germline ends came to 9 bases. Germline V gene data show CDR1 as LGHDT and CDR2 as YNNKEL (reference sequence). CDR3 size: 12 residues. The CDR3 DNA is TGTGCCAGCAGCCAATTCCGCGGAGAGCAGTACTTC. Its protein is CASSQFRGEQYF.

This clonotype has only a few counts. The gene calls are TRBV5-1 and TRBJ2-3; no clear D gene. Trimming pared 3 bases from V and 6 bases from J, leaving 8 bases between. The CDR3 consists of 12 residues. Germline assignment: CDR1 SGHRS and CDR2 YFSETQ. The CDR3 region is CASSYNRDTQYF. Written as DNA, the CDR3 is TGCGCCAGCAGCTATAATCGGGATACGCAGTATTTT.

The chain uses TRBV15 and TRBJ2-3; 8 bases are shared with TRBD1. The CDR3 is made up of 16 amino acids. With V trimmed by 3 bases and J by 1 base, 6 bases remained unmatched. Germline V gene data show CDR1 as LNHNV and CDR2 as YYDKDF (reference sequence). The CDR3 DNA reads TGTGCCACCAGCAGGAGCCCGACAGGGGGCACAGATACGCAGTATTTT. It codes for CATSRSPTGGTDTQYF. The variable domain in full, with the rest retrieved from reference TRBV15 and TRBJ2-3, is DAMVIQNPRYQVTQFGKPVTLSCSQTLNHNVMYWYQQKSSQAPKLLFHYYDKDFNNEADTPDNFQSRRPNTSFCFLDIRSPGLGDTAMYLCATSRSPTGGTDTQYFGPGTRLTVL.

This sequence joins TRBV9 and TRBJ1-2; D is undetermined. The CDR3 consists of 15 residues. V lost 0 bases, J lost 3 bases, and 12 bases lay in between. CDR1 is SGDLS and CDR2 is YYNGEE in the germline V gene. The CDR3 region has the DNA TGTGCCAGCAGCGTAGAGGCAGGAGGGCACTATGGCTACACCTTC. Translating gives CASSVEAGGHYGYTF.

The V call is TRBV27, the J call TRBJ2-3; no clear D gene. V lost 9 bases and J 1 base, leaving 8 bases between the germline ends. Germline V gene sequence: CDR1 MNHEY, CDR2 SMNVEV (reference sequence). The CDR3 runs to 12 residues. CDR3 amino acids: CASSGGTDTQYF. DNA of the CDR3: TGTGCCAGTTCCGGAGGCACAGATACGCAGTATTTT.

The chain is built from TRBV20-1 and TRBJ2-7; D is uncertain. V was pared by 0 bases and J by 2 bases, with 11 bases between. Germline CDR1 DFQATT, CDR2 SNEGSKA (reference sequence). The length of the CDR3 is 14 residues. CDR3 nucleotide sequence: TGCAGTGCTAGAGATTTCGGGTCCACCTACGAGCAGTACTTC. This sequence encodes CSARDFGSTYEQYF.